Presented here are 22 T cell receptor beta chains from one specimen sequenced in a study of T cell responses to AZD1222 COVID-19 vaccine. Only in-frame clones appear in the TCRdb table, and some are missing; sequencing was by immunoSEQ multiplex PCR. The sample yields roughly 140,000 clones, 90% to 95% seen once. Sample: peripheral blood, taken after recovery from COVID-19. The receptors originated from an adult who had recovered from COVID-19.

The rearrangement joins TRBV27 to TRBJ1-4; 9 positions match TRBD1. Trimming at V came to 6 bases and at J to 7 bases, leaving 15 bases not matched to a gene. Germline V gene data show CDR1 as MNHEY and CDR2 as SMNVEV (reference sequence). The CDR3 has 17 amino acids. The CDR3 reads CASRLTGGQEFGEKLFF. The CDR3 DNA sequence: TGTGCCAGCAGGCTGACAGGGGGTCAAGAATTTGGTGAAAAACTGTTTTTT.

The chain employs TRBV7-8 and TRBJ2-1, with 10 nucleotides matching TRBD1. CDR3 length: 15 amino acids. J gave up 6 bases and V 7 bases, and 9 bases lay outside the gene matches. The V gene's germline CDR1 is SGHVS and CDR2 FQNEAQ. CDR3 nucleotides: TGTGCCAGCACCAAAGGGACAGGGGTTTTCAATGAGCAGTTCTTC. It codes for CASTKGTGVFNEQFF.

V gene TRBV28 combines with J gene TRBJ2-3, with D maybe TRBD2 (5 bases). Germline CDR1 is MDHEN and CDR2 is SYDVKM. The CDR3 has 12 residues. CDR3 in amino acids: CAHSGNLETQYF. In DNA form, the CDR3 reads TGTGCGCACTCGGGGAATTTAGAGACGCAGTATTTT.

The rearrangement uses TRBV30 and TRBJ2-1; 10 bases line up with TRBD2. The CDR3 runs 15 residues. The germline V gene has CDR1 GTSNPN and CDR2 SVGIG (reference sequence). V shed 0 bases, J shed 3 bases, and the junction held 2 bases outside the gene matches. Here the CDR3 reads CAWSVIAGGYNEQFF. The CDR3 nucleotides read TGTGCCTGGAGTGTTATAGCGGGGGGCTACAATGAGCAGTTCTTC.

This chain links TRBV6-1 with TRBJ1-5, with a possible D match to TRBD1 (5 bases). The V gene lost 0 bases and the J gene lost 7 bases, with 10 bases spanning the gap. Per germline, CDR1 MNHNS and CDR2 SASEGT. CDR3 length: 14 residues. Here the CDR3 reads CASSEAGDYQPQHF. CDR3 DNA: TGTGCCAGCAGTGAAGCCGGGGACTACCAGCCCCAGCATTTT.

The chain carries TRBV7-8 and TRBJ1-3, with 9 bases matching TRBD1. CDR1 is SGHVS, CDR2 FQNEAQ, per germline. The length of the CDR3 is 17 residues. V dropped 4 bases and J dropped 0; count of bases not matched to a gene: 7. CDR3 in amino acids: CASSSLYRGHSGNTIYF. CDR3 nucleotide sequence: TGTGCCAGCAGCTCCTTATACAGGGGGCACTCTGGAAACACCATATATTTT.

V usage is TRBV10-3 and J usage is TRBJ2-5; D call uncertain. This CDR3 comprises 13 residues. Germline assignment: CDR1 ENHRY and CDR2 SYGVKD. Trimming left V 9 bases short and J 2 bases short, with 13 bases between. The DNA for the CDR3 is TGTGCCATACAAAGGACGGTACAAGAGACCCAGTACTTC. It encodes CAIQRTVQETQYF.

This rearrangement joins TRBV6-4 to TRBJ1-1; 12 bases agree with TRBD1. The germline V gene has CDR1 MRHNA and CDR2 SNTAGT. The CDR3 is 18 residues long. V lost 6 bases to trimming and J lost 3 bases; unmatched junction nucleotides: 14. CDR3 amino acids: CASSLLTDRDRGHTEAFF. As DNA, the CDR3 is TGTGCCAGCAGCCTTCTAACAGATCGGGACAGGGGGCACACTGAAGCTTTCTTT.

The chain carries TRBV7-6 and TRBJ2-7, with 9 bases lining up with TRBD1. The CDR3 sequence is 15 residues long. CDR1 is SGHVS and CDR2 is FNYEAQ in the germline V gene. With V trimmed by 0 bases and J by 3 bases, 3 bases remained unmatched. The CDR3 bases are TGTGCCAGCAGCTTAGCCGAGGGACAGGGCTACGAGCAGTACTTC. It specifies CASSLAEGQGYEQYF.

Only one count was recorded for this clone. The chain's CDR3 is CASSYLGGLGTEAFF. In nucleotides, the CDR3 is TGTGCCAGCAGTTACTTGGGAGGGCTTGGGACTGAAGCTTTCTTT. The chain links TRBV6-5 to TRBJ1-1; D ambiguous. In germline, CDR1 is MNHEY, CDR2 SVGAGI. The CDR3 sequence is 15 residues long. V was trimmed by 1 base and J by 5 bases, leaving 14 bases between them.

The genes are TRBV18 and TRBJ2-2; 11 positions agree with TRBD1. The CDR3 is made up of 17 amino acids. Losses at the gene ends were 1 base for V and 3 bases for J; bases not matched to a gene: 4. Germline CDR1 and CDR2: KGHSH and LQKENI. CDR3 protein: CASSPRTGGDYTGELFF. The CDR3 DNA is TGTGCCAGCTCACCACGGACAGGGGGCGATTACACCGGGGAGCTGTTTTTT.

Details on this clone: The junction departs from germline at one end; a sequencing error may be responsible. The genes are TRBV5-1 and TRBJ1-2; D gene unclear. The CDR3 loop spans 15 amino acids. Germline-derived CDR1 and CDR2 are SGHRS and YFSETQ. The DNA of the CDR3 is TGCGCCAGCAGCTTGGCCGTGAGTCTTAACTGTGGCTACACCTTC. Protein sequence: CASSLAVSLNCGYTF.

The V call is TRBV9, the J call TRBJ2-5; 7 bases map to TRBD1. Per the germline V gene, CDR1 is SGDLS and CDR2 is YYNGEE. The V gene end was trimmed by 3 bases and the J gene end by 3 bases; junction bases not matched to a gene: 5. CDR3 length: 14 residues. CDR3 amino acids: CASSARQGEETQYF. CDR3 DNA sequence: TGTGCCAGCAGCGCTAGACAGGGAGAAGAGACCCAGTACTTC.

This chain uses TRBV19 with TRBJ2-7; tentative D call: TRBD2 (6 bases). Germline V gene data show CDR1 as LNHDA and CDR2 as SQIVND (reference sequence). The CDR3 sequence is 14 residues long. V lost 6 bases, J lost 3 bases, and 15 bases lay in between. DNA of the CDR3: TGTGCCAGTAGCACCTCCGGGGGAAGCTACGAGCAGTACTTC. Its protein product is CASSTSGGSYEQYF.

V and J are TRBV14 and TRBJ2-2, with D perhaps TRBD2 (5 bases). Germline V gene lookup returns CDR1 SGHDN and CDR2 FVKESK. Deletions cut 8 bases from V and 3 bases from J, with 16 bases between. There are 15 residues in the CDR3. The CDR3 coding sequence is TGTGCCAGCGGTTCCGTCCCGAGGGACACCGGGGAGCTGTTTTTT. This encodes CASGSVPRDTGELFF.

The chain is built from TRBV19 and TRBJ1-5, with a possible D match to TRBD1 (5 bases). Deletions cut 3 bases from V and 3 bases from J, with 12 bases between. Germline-derived CDR1 and CDR2 are LNHDA and SQIVND (reference sequence). This CDR3 is built from 15 residues. The CDR3 DNA reads as TGTGCCAGTAGTATGTCCGGGACCCTCAATCAGCCCCAGCATTTT. This sequence encodes CASSMSGTLNQPQHF.

The chain couples TRBV28 to TRBJ2-7, with 11 bases that match TRBD2. The CDR3 is 15 residues long. V shed 4 bases and J 7 bases; nucleotides not matched to a gene: 9. Germline V CDR1 and CDR2: MDHEN, SYDVKM. CDR3 nucleotide sequence: TGTGCCAGCAGTTCCGGGGCTAGCGGGAGGTGGGAGCAGTACTTC. This codes for CASSSGASGRWEQYF.

The chain couples TRBV20-1 to TRBJ1-5, with 7 positions matching TRBD1. J was trimmed by 6 bases and V by 6 bases; bases with no gene match: 14. CDR1 DFQATT and CDR2 SNEGSKA come from the germline V gene (reference sequence). The CDR3 is made up of 15 amino acids. This chain's CDR3 is CSASRAGGTAQPQHF. CDR3 DNA sequence: TGCAGTGCCAGTCGAGCAGGGGGAACGGCTCAGCCCCAGCATTTT.

As DNA, the CDR3 is TGTGCCAGCAGCCACGCGGGACACCTGAACACTGAAGCTTTCTTT. Its protein is CASSHAGHLNTEAFF. The chain has TRBV14 and TRBJ1-1; weak D call: TRBD1 (6 bases). The CDR3 has 15 amino acids. V lost 3 bases and J 0 bases, leaving 11 bases between the germline ends. Germline CDR1 reads SGHDN; CDR2 reads FVKESK.

This clone has just one count. The chain couples TRBV28 to TRBJ2-3; D is perhaps TRBD2 (6 bases). Germline V CDR1 and CDR2: MDHEN, SYDVKM. The CDR3 runs 14 residues. Trimming took off 3 bases at V and 4 bases at J, with 11 bases between the two ends. For the CDR3, the DNA is TGTGCCAGCAGTTTTCTCGGGAGCGCAGATACGCAGTATTTT. It is translated as CASSFLGSADTQYF.

The chain links TRBV28 to TRBJ1-2; D unresolved. Germline CDR1 MDHEN, CDR2 SYDVKM. The CDR3 sequence is 14 residues long. The ends were cut back, 6 bases at V and 3 bases at J, with 14 bases in the middle. CDR3 region: CASRPPLGYYGYTF. DNA of the CDR3: TGTGCCAGCAGGCCCCCCTTGGGGTACTATGGCTACACCTTC.

The chain links TRBV4-1 to TRBJ1-2; the D is unclear. The V gene lost 1 base and the J gene lost 7 bases, with 16 bases spanning the gap. Germline CDR1 and CDR2: MGHRA and YSYEKL. The CDR3 has 15 residues. The DNA of the CDR3 is TGCGCCAGCAGCCAAGCGTCGTCACGGTGGGGTGGCTACACCTTC. It codes for CASSQASSRWGGYTF.